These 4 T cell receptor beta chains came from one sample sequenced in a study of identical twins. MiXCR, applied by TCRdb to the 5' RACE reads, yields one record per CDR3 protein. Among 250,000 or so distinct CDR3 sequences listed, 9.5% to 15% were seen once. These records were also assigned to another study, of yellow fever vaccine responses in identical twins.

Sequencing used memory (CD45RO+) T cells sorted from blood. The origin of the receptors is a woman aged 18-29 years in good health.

In DNA form, the CDR3 reads TGTGCCAGCAGTTTACCCTCCACGAGAACTGAAGCTTTCTTT. Its translation: CASSLPSTRTEAFF. The rearrangement uses TRBV28 and TRBJ1-1, with D unresolved. The CDR3 extends over 14 amino acids. Deletions cut 2 bases from V and 5 bases from J, with 12 bases between. Germline-derived CDR1 and CDR2 are MDHEN and SYDVKM.

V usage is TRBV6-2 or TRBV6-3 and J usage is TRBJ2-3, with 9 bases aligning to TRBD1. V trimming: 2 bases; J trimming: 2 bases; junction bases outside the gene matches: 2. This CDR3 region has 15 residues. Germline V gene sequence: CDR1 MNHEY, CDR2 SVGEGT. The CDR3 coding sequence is TGTGCCAGCAGTTACCCACAGGGGGCCACAGATACGCAGTATTTT. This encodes CASSYPQGATDTQYF.

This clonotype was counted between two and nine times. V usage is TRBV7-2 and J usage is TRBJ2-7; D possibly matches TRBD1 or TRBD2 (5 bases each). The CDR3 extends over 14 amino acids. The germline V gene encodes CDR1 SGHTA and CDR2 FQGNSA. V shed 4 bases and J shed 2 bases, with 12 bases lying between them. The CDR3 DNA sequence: TGTGCCAGCAGCTCCGGGACGCAAGCCTACGAGCAGTACTTC. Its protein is CASSSGTQAYEQYF.

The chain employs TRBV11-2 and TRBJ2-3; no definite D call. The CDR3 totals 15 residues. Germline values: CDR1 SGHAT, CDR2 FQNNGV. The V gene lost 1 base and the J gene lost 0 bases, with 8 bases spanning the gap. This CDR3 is CASSLVSPSTDTQYF. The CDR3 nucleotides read TGTGCCAGCAGCTTAGTTAGCCCGAGCACAGATACGCAGTATTTT.